Shown below are 23 T cell receptor beta chains from a single sample sequenced in a study of cytomegalovirus exposure and HLA in healthy donors. Libraries were prepared by immunoSEQ multiplex PCR; TCRdb keeps only in-frame clonotypes and omits some of them. The sample lists about 170,000 clones; 80% to 90% were seen once. Sequencing was carried out using PBMCs. Receptors were obtained from a woman aged 18-29 years in good health and CMV-seronegative.

The genes are TRBV15 and TRBJ2-3; 14 positions match TRBD2. Germline CDR1 and CDR2: LNHNV and YYDKDF (reference sequence). Germline trimming cut 4 bases from V and 3 bases from J; bases unmatched to any gene: 3. There are 16 residues in the CDR3. The CDR3 sequence is CATSTGLAGVTDTQYF. For the CDR3, the DNA is TGTGCCACCAGCACGGGACTAGCGGGAGTTACAGATACGCAGTATTTT.

The chain carries TRBV6-5 and TRBJ1-2, with D uncertain. The germline CDR1 and CDR2 sequences are MNHEY and SVGAGI. The CDR3 is made up of 16 amino acids. V was pared by 4 bases and J by 2 bases, with 17 bases between. The CDR3 here is CASSSPNMATNYGYTF. DNA of the CDR3: TGTGCCAGCAGTTCCCCCAATATGGCCACAAACTATGGCTACACCTTC.

The chain employs TRBV11-3 and TRBJ2-1; D not resolved. From germline, CDR1 is SGHNT and CDR2 YENEEA. V shed 0 bases and J shed 3 bases, with 3 bases lying between them. CDR3 length equals 13 residues. The CDR3 loop reads CASSLDYYNEQFF. CDR3 coding DNA: TGTGCCAGCAGCTTAGATTACTACAATGAGCAGTTCTTC.

The rearrangement links TRBV6-5 to TRBJ1-2; 9 nucleotides agree with TRBD1. The CDR3 runs 15 residues. Germline V CDR1 and CDR2: MNHEY, SVGAGI. With 6 bases clipped from V and 5 bases from J, the junction kept 10 bases outside the gene matches. This chain's CDR3 is CASSEPGQGQYGYTF. The CDR3 DNA follows: TGTGCCAGCAGCGAACCGGGACAGGGTCAGTATGGCTACACCTTC.

CDR3 loop: CASSQVENEKLFF. CDR3 DNA sequence: TGTGCCAGCAGCCAAGTAGAAAATGAAAAACTGTTTTTT. The genes are TRBV14 and TRBJ1-4; D remains unclear. The CDR3 sequence is 13 residues long. V was cut by 1 base and J by 5 bases, with 5 bases left in between. In germline, CDR1 is SGHDN, CDR2 FVKESK.

This clone was seen only a few times. CDR3 sequence (DNA): TGCGCCAGCAGCGCTACGGACAGGGGGCGCGGGGGCACCTTC. Translation: CASSATDRGRGGTF. The J gene is TRBJ1-2, the V gene TRBV5-1; 11 nucleotides line up with TRBD1. CDR1 SGHRS and CDR2 YFSETQ come from the germline V gene. The V and J ends lost 4 bases and 13 bases, in that order; junction bases with no gene match: 12. CDR3 size: 14 residues. Full variable domain (rest looked up from reference TRBV5-1 and TRBJ1-2): KAGVTQTPRYLIKTRGQQVTLSCSPISGHRSVSWYQQTPGQGLQFLFEYFSETQRNKGNFPGRFSGRQFSNSRSEMNVSTLELGDSALYLCASSATDRGRGGTFGSGTRLTVV.

The V and J genes are TRBV2 and TRBJ2-7, with 14 bases identical to TRBD2. V shed 6 bases, J shed 3 bases, and the junction held 16 bases outside the gene matches. In germline, CDR1 is SNHLY, CDR2 FYNNEI. The CDR3 length is 19 residues. The CDR3 nucleotides are TGTGCCAGCAGGCACGGGACTAGCGGGGGTGCTGGGGGTGGCTACGAGCAGTACTTC. Residues: CASRHGTSGGAGGGYEQYF. Full variable domain (remainder filled in from reference TRBV2 and TRBJ2-7): EPEVTQTPSHQVTQMGQEVILRCVPISNHLYFYWYRQILGQKVEFLVSFYNNEISEKSEIFDDQFSVERPDGSNFTLKIRSTKLEDSAMYFCASRHGTSGGAGGGYEQYFGPGTRLTVT.

V is TRBV4-1 and J is TRBJ2-2; D is ambiguous. The CDR3 has 13 residues. Trimming cost V 4 bases and J 5 bases, with 8 bases left between them. CDR1 MGHRA and CDR2 YSYEKL come from the germline V gene. The chain's CDR3 is CASSPIATGELFF. For the CDR3, the DNA is TGCGCCAGCAGCCCCATTGCGACCGGGGAGCTGTTTTTT.

The rearrangement links TRBV19 to TRBJ2-2; D is ambiguous. V was pared by 5 bases and J by 1 base, with 11 bases between. CDR3 length equals 15 residues. Germline-derived CDR1 and CDR2 are LNHDA and SQIVND (reference sequence). CDR3 sequence: CASSPGSMNTGELFF. The CDR3 coding sequence is TGTGCCAGTAGTCCCGGGTCCATGAACACCGGGGAGCTGTTTTTT.

The chain is built from TRBV6-1 and TRBJ1-2, with 12 bases matching TRBD1. The length of the CDR3 is 16 residues. CDR1 is MNHNS, CDR2 SASEGT, per germline. J lost 0 bases, V lost 4 bases, and 3 bases had no gene match. CDR3 in amino acids: CASSAGTGGSNYGYTF. The DNA of the CDR3 is TGTGCCAGCAGTGCTGGGACAGGGGGCTCTAACTATGGCTACACCTTC.

The chain is built from TRBV19 and TRBJ2-3, with D unclear. The ends were cut back, 9 bases at V and 6 bases at J, with 10 bases in the middle. Germline V gives CDR1 LNHDA, CDR2 SQIVND (reference sequence). The CDR3 spans 11 residues. The CDR3 is CASRSVDTQYF. The CDR3 region has the DNA TGTGCCAGCCGTAGTGTGGATACGCAGTATTTT.

This chain links TRBV9 with TRBJ1-1; D is unresolved. The CDR3 extends over 14 amino acids. Germline V CDR1 and CDR2: SGDLS, YYNGEE. The V end lost 4 bases, the J end lost 2 bases, and 12 bases lay between the germline ends. CDR3 sequence reads: CASSPDWVNTEAFF. For the CDR3, the DNA is TGTGCCAGCAGCCCTGACTGGGTTAACACTGAAGCTTTCTTT.

The chain has TRBV6-1 and TRBJ1-3; no clear D. Trimming removed 4 bases at V and 4 bases at J, with 17 bases between. The CDR3 is made up of 16 amino acids. The germline V gene encodes CDR1 MNHNS and CDR2 SASEGT. The CDR3 sequence is CASSGVRVEAGNTIYF. The CDR3 DNA follows: TGTGCCAGCAGTGGGGTGCGGGTAGAAGCCGGAAACACCATATATTTT.

The CDR3 DNA reads TGTGCCAGCAGTTCTCCAACTAGCGGGAGCTACGAGCAGTACTTC. As protein: CASSSPTSGSYEQYF. The chain couples TRBV27 to TRBJ2-7; TRBD2 aligns across 11 bases. The germline V gene encodes CDR1 MNHEY and CDR2 SMNVEV (reference sequence). V lost 4 bases to trimming and J lost 3 bases; unmatched junction nucleotides: 5. The CDR3 consists of 15 residues.

This chain uses TRBV5-1 with TRBJ1-5; the D is unclear. V was shortened by 5 bases and J by 0 bases, with 6 bases between the two germline ends. Germline loops: CDR1 SGHRS, CDR2 YFSETQ. The CDR3 is made up of 13 amino acids. The CDR3 spells CASSFNSNQPQHF. The CDR3 nucleotides are TGCGCCAGCAGTTTTAATAGCAATCAGCCCCAGCATTTT.

This clone has a count of ten or more. The chain has TRBV9 and TRBJ2-7, with a possible D match to TRBD2 (5 bases). CDR1 and CDR2 (germline): SGDLS, YYNGEE. CDR3 length: 15 residues. The ends were cut back, 4 bases at V and 1 base at J, with 15 bases in the middle. In nucleotides, the CDR3 is TGTGCCAGCAGCTCGGGATCGGCTAATTCCTACGAGCAGTACTTC. Its translation is CASSSGSANSYEQYF.

The chain couples TRBV6-5 to TRBJ2-1, with 7 bases aligning to TRBD1. Germline loops: CDR1 MNHEY, CDR2 SVGAGI. Trimming removed 6 bases from V and 9 bases from J; junction bases left unmatched: 14. The CDR3 has 15 residues. CDR3 bases: TGTGCCAGCAGAAGCGACAGGGTTGGTAGCAGTGAGCAGTTCTTC. Translating gives CASRSDRVGSSEQFF.

The J gene is TRBJ1-5, the V gene TRBV27; 7 bases fit TRBD1. The CDR3 loop spans 16 amino acids. With V trimmed by 5 bases and J by 4 bases, 11 bases remained unmatched. In germline, CDR1 is MNHEY, CDR2 SMNVEV (reference sequence). The CDR3 bases are TGTGCCAGCAGTATAAGAGGGACAGCCCATAATCAGCCCCAGCATTTT. This translates into CASSIRGTAHNQPQHF.

The V call is TRBV2, the J call TRBJ2-5; 8 bases align to TRBD1. In germline, CDR1 is SNHLY, CDR2 FYNNEI. This CDR3 is built from 15 residues. V gave up 5 bases and J gave up 5 bases; unmatched junction bases: 10. The CDR3 bases are TGTGCCAGCAGTACGACAGGGGTGAAGGGGGAGACCCAGTACTTC. Translation gives CASSTTGVKGETQYF.

The chain has TRBV5-4 and TRBJ1-2, with 7 positions matching TRBD1. The CDR3 is 14 residues long. V trimming: 0 bases; J trimming: 4 bases; junction bases outside the gene matches: 3. Germline V gene sequence: CDR1 SGHNT, CDR2 YYREEE (reference sequence). Here the CDR3 reads CASSLGQGSYGYTF. In DNA, the CDR3 is TGTGCCAGCAGCTTGGGACAGGGAAGCTATGGCTACACCTTC.

The chain couples TRBV2 to TRBJ1-5; unclear D gene. CDR1 and CDR2 (germline): SNHLY, FYNNEI. This CDR3 region has 15 residues. V lost 2 bases, J lost 5 bases, and 13 bases lay in between. CDR3 in amino acids: CASSEFGQPHQPQHF. In nucleotides, the CDR3 is TGTGCCAGCAGTGAATTTGGGCAGCCGCATCAGCCCCAGCATTTT.

V and J are TRBV5-1 and TRBJ2-7, with 10 bases that match TRBD1. J was trimmed by 2 bases and V by 4 bases; bases with no gene match: 6. Germline V gene data show CDR1 as SGHRS and CDR2 as YFSETQ. The CDR3 covers 15 residues. CDR3 in DNA: TGCGCCAGCAGCGCCGGGACAGGGGCCGCCTACGAGCAGTACTTC. This sequence encodes CASSAGTGAAYEQYF.

In nucleotides, the CDR3 is TGTGCCAGCTCACCTACCGAGGTCACGGCTGGGGAGACCCAGTACTTC. It encodes CASSPTEVTAGETQYF. The chain couples TRBV18 to TRBJ2-5; D ambiguous. Germline CDR1 and CDR2: KGHSH and LQKENI. V dropped 3 bases and J dropped 5 bases, with 19 bases sitting between them. The CDR3 has 16 amino acids.